This T cell receptor (beta chain) was captured in a study of somatic mutations in cytotoxic T cells in rheumatoid arthritis. The data were produced by immunoSEQ multiplex PCR, yet TCRdb's version contains in-frame clones alone and is incomplete. The data show approximately 11,000 clones, about 80% seen once. Trimming pared 2 bases from V and 0 bases from J, leaving 12 bases between. Looked up from germline, CDR1 is SGDLS and CDR2 is YYNGEE. The CDR3 has 16 residues. The chain combines TRBV9 with TRBJ1-3; no clear D gene. The clonotype comes from an adult with rheumatoid arthritis. What was sequenced was CD8+ T cells sorted from blood. The CDR3 reads CASSVLGRASGNTIYF. CDR3 DNA sequence: TGTGCCAGCAGCGTGCTGGGCCGCGCCTCTGGAAACACCATATATTTT.